This T cell receptor beta chain was obtained from a study of post-analysis software for immune sequencing data. In the study overall: The courses of disease that were included comprised relapsing-remitting, secondary progressive and progressive-relapsing multiple sclerosis. Study outcomes and limitations: Samples prepared in the same batch strongly co-clustered by F measure. Controls' normalized Chao1 diversity significantly exceeded that of multiple sclerosis patients. When patients were compared with controls, a handful of TRBV segments were more frequent, TRBV5-6, TRBV5-1 and TRBV20-1 among them.

Every TCR beta cDNA library bore unique molecular identifiers. The yield from approximately 1 to 10 million T cells was approximately 500,000 cDNA molecules in total. MiXCR, applied by TCRdb to the PCR reads, yields one record per CDR3 protein. Here the sample spans over 150,000 distinct CDR3 sequences, 25% to 35% being singletons. This CDR3 has 13 residues. Germline V gene sequence: CDR1 MDHEN, CDR2 SYDVKM. V was trimmed by 7 bases and J by 4 bases, leaving 14 bases between them. This clonotype was detected ten times or more. Its antigen is still unknown. This chain connects TRBV28 to TRBJ2-7; TRBD2 might be the D (5 bases). Sequencing was performed on blood. The clonotype originates from a girl aged 10 to 17 with multiple sclerosis. CDR3 sequence reads: CASTGPRGYEQYF. CDR3 DNA sequence: TGTGCCAGCACGGGTCCTCGGGGTTACGAGCAGTACTTC. Combining the CDR3 with reference TRBV28 and TRBJ2-7 gives the whole variable domain DVKVTQSSRYLVKRTGEKVFLECVQDMDHENMFWYRQDPGLGLRLIYFSYDVKMKEKGDIPEGYSVSREKKERFSLILESASTNQTSMYLCASTGPRGYEQYFGPGTRLTVT.